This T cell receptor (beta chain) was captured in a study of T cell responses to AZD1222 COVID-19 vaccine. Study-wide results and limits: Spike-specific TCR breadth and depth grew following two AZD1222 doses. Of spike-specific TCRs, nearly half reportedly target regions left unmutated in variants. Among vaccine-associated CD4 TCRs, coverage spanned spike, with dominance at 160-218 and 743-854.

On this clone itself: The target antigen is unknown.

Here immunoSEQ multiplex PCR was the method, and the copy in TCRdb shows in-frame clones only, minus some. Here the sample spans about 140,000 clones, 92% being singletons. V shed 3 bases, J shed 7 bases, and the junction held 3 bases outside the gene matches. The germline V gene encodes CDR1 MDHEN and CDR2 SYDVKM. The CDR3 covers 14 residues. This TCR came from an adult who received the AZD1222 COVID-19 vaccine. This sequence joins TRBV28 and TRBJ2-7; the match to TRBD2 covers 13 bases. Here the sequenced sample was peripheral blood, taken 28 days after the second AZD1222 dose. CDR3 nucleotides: TGTGCCAGCAGTTTGGGGACTAGCGGGATTGAGCAGTACTTC. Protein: CASSLGTSGIEQYF.